The 21 T cell receptor beta chains reported below all come from one sample, sequenced in a study of blood T cell repertoires in COVID-19. Only in-frame clones appear in the TCRdb table, and some are missing; sequencing was by immunoSEQ multiplex PCR. The table has under 100,000 clones, around four fifths seen once. What was sequenced was peripheral blood. The origin of the receptors is an older woman with acute or convalescent COVID-19.

This chain joins TRBV12-3 or TRBV12-4 and TRBJ2-7; 7 nucleotides agree with TRBD2. The CDR3 covers 13 residues. After removal of 4 bases from V and 4 bases from J, the junction contained 4 bases not matched to a gene. The CDR3 nucleotides read TGTGCCAGCAGTTCGGCTAGCGGTTACGAGCAGTACTTC. This codes for CASSSASGYEQYF.

This clone was seen a few times. The gene calls are TRBV29-1 and TRBJ1-1; TRBD1 is a possible D gene (5 bases). CDR3 size: 14 residues. The germline V gene encodes CDR1 SQVTM and CDR2 ANQGSEA. Trimming cost V 7 bases and J 4 bases, with 19 bases left between them. The CDR3: CSARGGAGVTEAFF. The CDR3 DNA sequence: TGCAGCGCGAGGGGAGGGGCGGGGGTCACTGAAGCTTTCTTT.

The chain employs TRBV11-3 and TRBJ2-2; 8 positions match TRBD2. The V and J ends lost 6 bases and 6 bases, in that order; junction bases with no gene match: 3. This CDR3 is 13 amino acids long. Germline lookup yields CDR1 SGHNT and CDR2 YENEEA. The CDR3 is CASRPSGPGELFF. DNA of the CDR3: TGTGCCAGCAGGCCTAGCGGGCCCGGGGAGCTGTTTTTT. Supplemented by reference TRBV11-3 and TRBJ2-2, the full variable domain reads EAGVVQSPRYKIIEKKQPVAFWCNPISGHNTLYWYLQNLGQGPELLIRYENEEAVDDSQLPKDRFSAERLKGVDSTLKIQPAELGDSAVYLCASRPSGPGELFFGEGSRLTVL.

The V gene is TRBV12-3 or TRBV12-4, the J gene TRBJ1-1; perhaps TRBD1 as D (6 bases). V was clipped by 5 bases and J by 4 bases, with 11 bases between them. The CDR3 runs 13 residues. The CDR3 DNA reads TGTGCCAGCAGTCGAGGGGGAACCACTGAAGCTTTCTTT. It yields the protein CASSRGGTTEAFF.

The chain combines TRBV5-6 with TRBJ1-1; 7 positions agree with TRBD1. V dropped 4 bases and J dropped 1; count of bases not matched to a gene: 10. Per germline, CDR1 SGHDT and CDR2 YYEEEE. This CDR3 spans 16 amino acids. The CDR3 nucleotides read TGTGCCAGCAGCGAAACCCCGGAGGGGGCGAACACTGAAGCTTTCTTT. Translating gives CASSETPEGANTEAFF.

The V call is TRBV11-3, the J call TRBJ1-1; D may be TRBD1 (6 bases). Per germline, CDR1 SGHNT and CDR2 YENEEA. The CDR3 totals 13 residues. The V end lost 6 bases, the J end lost 8 bases, and 16 bases lay between the germline ends. The CDR3 coding sequence is TGTGCCAGCAGATCCCCTGGGCAGGGGGAAGCTTTCTTT. Translation gives CASRSPGQGEAFF. The complete variable domain, with remaining parts taken from reference TRBV11-3 and TRBJ1-1, reads EAGVVQSPRYKIIEKKQPVAFWCNPISGHNTLYWYLQNLGQGPELLIRYENEEAVDDSQLPKDRFSAERLKGVDSTLKIQPAELGDSAVYLCASRSPGQGEAFFGQGTRLTVV.

This clone was picked up one time. Other DNA sequences in the sample encode the same CDR3. The rearrangement links TRBV12-3 or TRBV12-4 to TRBJ1-1; D might be TRBD1 (5 bases). The CDR3 consists of 12 residues. The germline V and J ends were trimmed by 3 bases and 5 bases, with 7 bases remaining between them. The CDR3 here is CASSFRGTEAFF. For the CDR3, the DNA is TGTGCCAGCAGTTTTAGGGGTACTGAAGCTTTCTTT.

The gene calls are TRBV24-1 and TRBJ2-2; 7 bases are shared with TRBD1. V shed 0 bases and J 5 bases; nucleotides not matched to a gene: 5. Germline V gene data show CDR1 as KGHDR and CDR2 as SFDVKD. This CDR3 contains 16 residues. CDR3 sequence reads: CATSDLDRVGTGELFF. DNA of the CDR3: TGTGCCACCAGTGATTTGGACAGGGTAGGGACCGGGGAGCTGTTTTTT.

The rearrangement links TRBV7-2 to TRBJ1-1, with D possibly being TRBD1 (5 bases). The germline CDR1 and CDR2 sequences are SGHTA and FQGNSA. Trimming took off 1 base at V and 5 bases at J, with 17 bases between the two ends. CDR3 length: 16 amino acids. CDR3 nucleotides: TGTGCCAGCAGCTTAGTAGGGTTAGGGGTCGGTACTGAAGCTTTCTTT. Protein sequence: CASSLVGLGVGTEAFF. The full variable domain, its missing parts supplied by reference TRBV7-2 and TRBJ1-1, is GAGVSQSPSNKVTEKGKDVELRCDPISGHTALYWYRQSLGQGLEFLIYFQGNSAPDKSGLPSDRFSAERTGGSVSTLTIQRTQQEDSAVYLCASSLVGLGVGTEAFFGQGTRLTVV.

The chain is built from TRBV19 and TRBJ1-2; D is undetermined. The CDR3 covers 11 residues. Per germline, CDR1 LNHDA and CDR2 SQIVND (reference sequence). V was cut by 8 bases and J by 2 bases, with 6 bases left in between. The CDR3 region is CASGRNYGYTF. The CDR3 nucleotides read TGTGCCAGTGGGAGAAACTATGGCTACACCTTC.

The chain couples TRBV19 to TRBJ1-3; D is unresolved. Per the germline V gene, CDR1 is LNHDA and CDR2 is SQIVND (reference sequence). Trimming removed 8 bases from V and 0 bases from J, with 8 bases in between. This CDR3 is 13 amino acids long. As DNA, the CDR3 is TGTGCCAGTCGACTAGACTCTGGAAACACCATATATTTT. Translated, it gives CASRLDSGNTIYF.

This chain's CDR3 is CATGLWGTEAFF. The CDR3, as DNA: TGTGCCACTGGACTATGGGGGACTGAAGCTTTCTTT. V is TRBV5-8 and J is TRBJ1-1, with D perhaps matching TRBD1 (5 bases). This CDR3 has 12 amino acids. The V gene's germline CDR1 is SGHTS and CDR2 YDEGEE. The V end was cut by 9 bases, the J end by 5 bases, with 14 bases between.

The V call is TRBV12-3 or TRBV12-4, the J call TRBJ2-1; no clear D gene. Trimming took 6 bases from V and 4 from J, leaving 10 bases between them. The CDR3 sequence is 13 residues long. This CDR3 reads CASRPRDYNEQFF. The CDR3 DNA reads TGTGCCAGCAGGCCCCGAGATTACAATGAGCAGTTCTTC.

The J gene is TRBJ2-5, the V gene TRBV7-2; 13 bases map to TRBD2. The J segment lost 2 bases and the V segment lost 4 bases, leaving 10 bases of the junction unmatched. This CDR3 has 18 amino acids. Germline-derived CDR1 and CDR2 are SGHTA and FQGNSA. The CDR3 sequence is CASSSRTGTSGAQETQYF. CDR3 bases: TGTGCCAGCAGCTCACGCACCGGGACTAGCGGGGCACAAGAGACCCAGTACTTC.

V and J are TRBV7-8 and TRBJ1-2, with D perhaps matching TRBD1 (5 bases). The CDR3 is made up of 15 amino acids. Germline CDR1 and CDR2: SGHVS and FQNEAQ. V was shortened by 5 bases and J by 4 bases, with 17 bases between the two germline ends. CDR3 DNA sequence: TGTGCCAGCAGCCTGACAGTTACTTCGAGCTATGGCTACACCTTC. Its translation is CASSLTVTSSYGYTF.

The chain links TRBV4-1 to TRBJ1-5, with a tentative D call TRBD1 (5 bases). The germline CDR1 and CDR2 sequences are MGHRA and YSYEKL. The V and J ends lost 4 bases and 1 base respectively, with 17 bases between them. This CDR3 has 17 amino acids. The CDR3 bases are TGCGCCAGCAGCCGGACGCTAGGAGGGGCGAGCAATCAGCCCCAGCATTTT. Its translation: CASSRTLGGASNQPQHF.

V gene TRBV30 combines with J gene TRBJ1-4; maybe TRBD1 (6 bases). From germline, CDR1 is GTSNPN and CDR2 SVGIG (reference sequence). The ends were cut back, 0 bases at V and 10 bases at J, with 12 bases in the middle. This CDR3 is 13 amino acids long. The CDR3 sequence is CAWSVGGQVKLFF. Here the CDR3 DNA reads TGTGCCTGGAGTGTTGGGGGACAAGTAAAACTGTTTTTT.

This sequence joins TRBV19 and TRBJ2-5, with 10 bases matching TRBD1. CDR1 is LNHDA and CDR2 is SQIVND in the germline V gene (reference sequence). The CDR3 runs to 14 residues. V gave up 7 bases and J gave up 9 bases; unmatched junction bases: 11. The CDR3 coding sequence is TGTGCCAGTACCCCGGGGACAGGGGACATTCCCCAGTACTTC. The encoded protein is CASTPGTGDIPQYF.

The genes are TRBV4-1 and TRBJ2-1; 8 positions match TRBD2. This CDR3 is 15 amino acids long. Germline-derived CDR1 and CDR2 are MGHRA and YSYEKL. J lost 6 bases, V lost 3 bases, and 7 bases had no gene match. CDR3 sequence: CASSQLGLVGNEQFF. In DNA, the CDR3 is TGCGCCAGCAGCCAGTTGGGACTAGTAGGCAATGAGCAGTTCTTC.

This clone has just one count. The gene calls are TRBV28 and TRBJ1-5, with D possibly matching TRBD1 (5 bases). Trimming cost V 1 base and J 6 bases, with 16 bases left between them. The germline gives CDR1 MDHEN, CDR2 SYDVKM. This CDR3 contains 16 residues. The CDR3 here is CASSLYTAPDSQPQHF. CDR3 nucleotide sequence: TGTGCCAGCAGTTTATATACCGCCCCCGACAGTCAGCCCCAGCATTTT. Full variable domain (remainder filled in from reference TRBV28 and TRBJ1-5): DVKVTQSSRYLVKRTGEKVFLECVQDMDHENMFWYRQDPGLGLRLIYFSYDVKMKEKGDIPEGYSVSREKKERFSLILESASTNQTSMYLCASSLYTAPDSQPQHFGDGTRLSIL.

This clone was observed a handful of times. The chain links TRBV27 to TRBJ1-1; 10 positions match TRBD1. V lost 8 bases and J lost 8; bases outside the gene matches: 14. CDR1 and CDR2 from the germline V gene are MNHEY and SMNVEV (reference sequence). The CDR3 length is 15 residues. CDR3 sequence reads: CASGHRDRGPGEAFF. The CDR3 coding sequence is TGTGCCAGCGGCCACCGGGACAGGGGACCCGGGGAAGCTTTCTTT.